The present entry profiles one T cell receptor (beta chain) with its context. CDR3 size: 14 residues. V was pared by 2 bases and J by 5 bases, with 13 bases between. The germline CDR1 and CDR2 sequences are LNHDA and SQIVND (reference sequence). The entry originates in a study of cytomegalovirus exposure and HLA in healthy donors. Primers: 60 Vbeta forward and 13 Jbeta reverse. Only in-frame clones appear in the TCRdb table, and some are missing; sequencing was by immunoSEQ multiplex PCR. The sample contains some 90,000 clones, roughly 74% of which appear only once. The clonotype originates from a female donor in good health and CMV-seropositive. The sample taken for sequencing was PBMCs. The gene calls are TRBV19 and TRBJ2-7; tentatively, D is TRBD1 (6 bases). The CDR3 sequence is CASSIISGVDEQYF. DNA for the CDR3: TGTGCCAGTAGTATAATTTCAGGGGTCGACGAGCAGTACTTC.